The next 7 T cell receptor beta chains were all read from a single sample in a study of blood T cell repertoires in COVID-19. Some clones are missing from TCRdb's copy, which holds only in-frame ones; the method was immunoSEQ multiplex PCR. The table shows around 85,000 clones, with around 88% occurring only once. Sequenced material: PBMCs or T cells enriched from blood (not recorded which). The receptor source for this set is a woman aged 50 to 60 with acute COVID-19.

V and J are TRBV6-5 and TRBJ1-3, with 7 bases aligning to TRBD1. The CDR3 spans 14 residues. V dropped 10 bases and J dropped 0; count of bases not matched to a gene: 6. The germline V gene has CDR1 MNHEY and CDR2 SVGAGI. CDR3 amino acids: CATGQAISGNTIYF. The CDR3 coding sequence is TGTGCCACCGGACAGGCCATCTCTGGAAACACCATATATTTT.

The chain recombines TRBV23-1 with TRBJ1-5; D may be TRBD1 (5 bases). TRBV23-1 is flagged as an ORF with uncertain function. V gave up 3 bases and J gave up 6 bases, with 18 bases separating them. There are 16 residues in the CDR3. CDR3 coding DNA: TGCGCCAGCAGTCATTTGGGGGGGAGGTCTGTTCAGCCCCAGCATTTT. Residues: CASSHLGGRSVQPQHF.

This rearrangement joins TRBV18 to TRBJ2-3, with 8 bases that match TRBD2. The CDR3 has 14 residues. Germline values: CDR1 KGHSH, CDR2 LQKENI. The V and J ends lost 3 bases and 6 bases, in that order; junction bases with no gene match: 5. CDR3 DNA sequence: TGTGCCAGCTCACCTCAGAGCGGGAGTGATACGCAGTATTTT. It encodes CASSPQSGSDTQYF.

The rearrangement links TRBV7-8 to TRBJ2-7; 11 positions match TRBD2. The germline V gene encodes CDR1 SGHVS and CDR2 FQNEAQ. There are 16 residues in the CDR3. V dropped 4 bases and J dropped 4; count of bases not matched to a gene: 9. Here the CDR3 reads CASSSRQGLAEYEQYF. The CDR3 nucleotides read TGTGCCAGCAGCTCCAGGCAGGGACTAGCGGAATACGAGCAGTACTTC.

The CDR3 region is CATSDLLATEAFF. The CDR3 coding sequence is TGTGCCACCAGTGATTTGCTGGCAACTGAAGCTTTCTTT. The V call is TRBV24-1, the J call TRBJ1-1; D unclear. The CDR3 is made up of 13 amino acids. The germline V and J ends were trimmed by 0 bases and 5 bases, with 6 bases remaining between them. Germline V gene sequence: CDR1 KGHDR, CDR2 SFDVKD.

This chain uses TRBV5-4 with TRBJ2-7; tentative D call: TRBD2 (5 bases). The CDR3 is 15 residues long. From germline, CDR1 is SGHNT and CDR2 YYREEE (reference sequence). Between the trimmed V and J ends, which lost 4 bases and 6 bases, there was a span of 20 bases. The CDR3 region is CASSLPGLRSGEQYF. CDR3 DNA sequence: TGTGCCAGCAGCCTCCCCGGACTGCGCTCCGGCGAGCAGTACTTC.

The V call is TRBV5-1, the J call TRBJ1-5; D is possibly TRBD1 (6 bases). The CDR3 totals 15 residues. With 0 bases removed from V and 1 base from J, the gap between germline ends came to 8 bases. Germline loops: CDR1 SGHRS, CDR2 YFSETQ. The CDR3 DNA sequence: TGCGCCAGCAGCTTGGAAGGACAGAGCAATCAGCCCCAGCATTTT. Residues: CASSLEGQSNQPQHF.